A single sample gave rise to the 17 T cell receptor beta chains below, sequenced in a study of shared clonotypes between healthy human individuals. Clones were read by immunoSEQ multiplex PCR, and TCRdb kept only the in-frame ones, dropping some. Counted here are roughly 2.5 million clones, more than 80% occurring once; the ten biggest clones make up around 0.14%. Sample: naive CD4+ T cells sorted from blood. Noted subset: CD45RA+ positively selected. The source is a man aged 18 to 29 in good health.

The V gene is TRBV5-1, the J gene TRBJ2-5; tentatively, D is TRBD1 or TRBD2 (5 bases each). This CDR3 region has 13 residues. Between the trimmed V and J ends, which lost 4 bases and 4 bases, there was a span of 11 bases. From germline, CDR1 is SGHRS and CDR2 YFSETQ. In DNA, the CDR3 is TGCGCCAGCAGCATGGTGGGGGTAGAGACCCAGTACTTC. Translation gives CASSMVGVETQYF. Full variable domain (remainder filled in from reference TRBV5-1 and TRBJ2-5): KAGVTQTPRYLIKTRGQQVTLSCSPISGHRSVSWYQQTPGQGLQFLFEYFSETQRNKGNFPGRFSGRQFSNSRSEMNVSTLELGDSALYLCASSMVGVETQYFGPGTRLLVL.

The rearrangement joins TRBV9 to TRBJ1-3; D unclear. The germline V and J ends were trimmed by 1 base and 8 bases, with 10 bases remaining between them. CDR1 is SGDLS and CDR2 is YYNGEE in the germline V gene. The CDR3 is 13 residues long. CDR3 amino acids: CASSVTLQDTIYF. CDR3 in DNA: TGTGCCAGCAGCGTAACCCTTCAGGACACCATATATTTT.

The J gene is TRBJ2-7, the V gene TRBV5-8; D possibly corresponds to TRBD2 (6 bases). The CDR3 runs to 15 residues. Germline CDR1 reads SGHTS; CDR2 reads YDEGEE. The V and J ends lost 4 bases and 7 bases respectively, with 21 bases between them. CDR3 DNA sequence: TGTGCCAGCAGCCTTCAGGGACTGGGGGTTGGGGAGCAGTACTTC. The encoded protein is CASSLQGLGVGEQYF. Complete variable domain (other parts from reference TRBV5-8 and TRBJ2-7): EAGVTQSPTHLIKTRGQQATLRCSPISGHTSVYWYQQALGLGLQFLLWYDEGEERNRGNFPPRFSGRQFPNYSSELNVNALELEDSALYLCASSLQGLGVGEQYFGPGTRLTVT.

Turning to this clone: Other DNA sequences from this sample encode an identical CDR3 as well. The rearrangement links TRBV10-3 to TRBJ1-6, with 7 bases matching TRBD1. Per germline, CDR1 ENHRY and CDR2 SYGVKD. After removal of 4 bases from V and 7 bases from J, the junction contained 4 bases not matched to a gene. CDR3 length equals 14 residues. CDR3 in DNA: TGTGCCATCAGTGGTTCAGGGGGGAATTCACCCCTCCACTTT. Its translation is CAISGSGGNSPLHF.

This chain links TRBV7-2 with TRBJ2-7; tentatively, D is TRBD2 (5 bases). V lost 5 bases, J lost 9 bases, and 14 bases lay in between. The CDR3 sequence is 12 residues long. Germline CDR1 SGHTA, CDR2 FQGNSA. CDR3 bases: TGTGCCAGCAGCCCCGGGATCGCCACGCAGTACTTC. It codes for CASSPGIATQYF.

Here the CDR3 DNA reads TGTGCCAGCTCATGGGGACAGGGGAATGGCTACACCTTC. Protein sequence: CASSWGQGNGYTF. The chain is built from TRBV18 and TRBJ1-2; 10 bases fit TRBD1. There are 13 residues in the CDR3. Germline trimming cut 5 bases from V and 6 bases from J; bases unmatched to any gene: 3. Per the germline V gene, CDR1 is KGHSH and CDR2 is LQKENI. Combining the CDR3 with reference TRBV18 and TRBJ1-2 gives the whole variable domain NAGVMQNPRHLVRRRGQEARLRCSPMKGHSHVYWYRQLPEEGLKFMVYLQKENIIDESGMPKERFSAEFPKEGPSILRIQQVVRGDSAAYFCASSWGQGNGYTFGSGTRLTVV.

About this clone itself: The sample contains more than one DNA sequence encoding this CDR3. This chain connects TRBV5-8 to TRBJ2-6; D is possibly TRBD1 (6 bases). Trimming left V 2 bases short and J 0 bases short, with 6 bases between. Germline values: CDR1 SGHTS, CDR2 YDEGEE. The CDR3 consists of 15 residues. CDR3 in amino acids: CASSLQGSGANVLTF. CDR3 nucleotide sequence: TGTGCCAGCAGCTTACAGGGCTCTGGGGCCAACGTCCTGACTTTC.

The V call is TRBV6-6, the J call TRBJ2-7, with a possible D match to TRBD1 (7 bases). Germline V gene data show CDR1 as MNHNY and CDR2 as SVGAGI (reference sequence). V lost 6 bases and J lost 3, with 12 bases in between. The CDR3 spans 13 residues. DNA for the CDR3: TGTGCCAGCAGCCGGGGGACAGACTACGAGCAGTACTTC. This codes for CASSRGTDYEQYF.

J is TRBJ1-5 and V is TRBV6-1; no firm D call. Trimming cost V 5 bases and J 0 bases, with 11 bases left between them. The CDR3 sequence is 15 residues long. CDR1 and CDR2 (germline): MNHNS, SASEGT. The CDR3 reads CASSMTTPSNQPQHF. In DNA form, the CDR3 reads TGTGCCAGCAGTATGACCACCCCTAGCAATCAGCCCCAGCATTTT.

The rearrangement joins TRBV28 to TRBJ1-1; a weak D match, TRBD1 (6 bases). CDR1 MDHEN and CDR2 SYDVKM come from the germline V gene. This CDR3 is built from 13 residues. V was trimmed by 10 bases and J by 4 bases, leaving 16 bases between them. CDR3 bases: TGTGCCATGTCGGACGGGACAAGCACTGAAGCTTTCTTT. Amino acid sequence: CAMSDGTSTEAFF. Using reference TRBV28 and TRBJ1-1 for the parts outside the CDR3, the full variable domain is DVKVTQSSRYLVKRTGEKVFLECVQDMDHENMFWYRQDPGLGLRLIYFSYDVKMKEKGDIPEGYSVSREKKERFSLILESASTNQTSMYLCAMSDGTSTEAFFGQGTRLTVV.

The chain has TRBV25-1 and TRBJ1-4; D may be TRBD1 (5 bases). Germline V CDR1 and CDR2: MGHDK, SYGVNS. CDR3 length: 16 residues. V was pared by 4 bases and J by 0 bases, with 12 bases between. The CDR3 DNA sequence: TGTGCCAGCAGTGTCACTCGGGGCCCAACTAATGAAAAACTGTTTTTT. Translating it yields CASSVTRGPTNEKLFF. The variable domain in full, with the rest retrieved from reference TRBV25-1 and TRBJ1-4, is EADIYQTPRYLVIGTGKKITLECSQTMGHDKMYWYQQDPGMELHLIHYSYGVNSTEKGDLSSESTVSRIRTEHFPLTLESARPSHTSQYLCASSVTRGPTNEKLFFGSGTQLSVL.

The chain couples TRBV25-1 to TRBJ1-2, with 7 bases matching TRBD1. CDR3 length: 17 amino acids. With V trimmed by 3 bases and J by 0 bases, 10 bases remained unmatched. Germline V gene data show CDR1 as MGHDK and CDR2 as SYGVNS. The CDR3 loop reads CASSDSKTGPTNYGYTF. CDR3 bases: TGTGCCAGCAGTGACTCCAAGACAGGGCCAACTAACTATGGCTACACCTTC.

The chain has TRBV28 and TRBJ1-2; D unresolved. The CDR3 has 15 residues. The V gene's germline CDR1 is MDHEN and CDR2 SYDVKM. The V end was cut by 9 bases, the J end by 1 base, with 18 bases between. DNA of the CDR3: TGTGCCAGTAGTATGAAAGGGCCCCATAACTATGGCTACACCTTC. Encoded protein: CASSMKGPHNYGYTF.

Here the CDR3 DNA reads TGTGCCAGTAAGGAGGACCTCGTTTCCTACGAGCAGTACTTC. This sequence encodes CASKEDLVSYEQYF. The chain links TRBV19 to TRBJ2-7, with TRBD2 as a possible D gene (5 bases). This CDR3 region has 14 residues. Germline CDR1 and CDR2: LNHDA and SQIVND (reference sequence). With 7 bases removed from V and 1 base from J, the gap between germline ends came to 14 bases.

This chain links TRBV10-3 with TRBJ2-5, with D perhaps matching TRBD1 (5 bases). The V gene lost 0 bases and the J gene lost 11 bases, with 10 bases spanning the gap. Germline V gene sequence: CDR1 ENHRY, CDR2 SYGVKD. The length of the CDR3 is 12 residues. CDR3 bases: TGTGCCATCAGTGAGTCGACGGCAGGGCAGTACTTC. It specifies CAISESTAGQYF.

The gene calls are TRBV7-3 and TRBJ1-1; D not resolved. CDR3 length: 13 residues. Germline V gene sequence: CDR1 SGHTA, CDR2 FQGTGA. With 3 bases removed from V and 0 bases from J, the gap between germline ends came to 5 bases. The CDR3 bases are TGTGCCAGCAGCTTCGATATGAACACTGAAGCTTTCTTT. This gives the protein CASSFDMNTEAFF.

Concerning this clone itself: Sequence at one end of the junction differs from germline and may be a read error. This chain uses TRBV13 with TRBJ2-5; 13 nucleotides line up with TRBD2. The CDR3 extends over 16 amino acids. Looked up from germline, CDR1 is PRHDT and CDR2 is FYEKMQ (reference sequence). The CDR3 nucleotides are TGTGCCAGCAGCCTAGGACTAGCGGGAGTGGGGGAGACCCAGTACTTC. Amino acid sequence: CASSLGLAGVGETQYF.